These T cell receptor beta chains were read from a single sample in a study of sequential checkpoint blockade in melanoma. Here immunoSEQ multiplex PCR was the method, and the copy in TCRdb shows in-frame clones only, minus some. The sample records roughly 31,000 clones, approximately 86% being singletons. This sample comprised CD8+ T cells sorted from blood (inferred from file names), obtained from a patient given nivolumab and ipilimumab in sequence. The receptors were sampled from a human donor with melanoma. CDR3s include the opening cysteine and the closing phenylalanine or tryptophan. A D gene is named only where the DNA matches it firmly. Expanded clones get a size class; other rows say once, few or many, or leave the size out.

cdr3_aa: CASSLGKHQPQHF
cdr3_nt: TGTGCCAGCAGTTTGGGCAAGCATCAGCCCCAGCATTTT
j_call: TRBJ1-5
d_call: .
v_call: TRBV28
clone_size: .

cdr3_aa: CASSDRVNTGELFF
cdr3_nt: TGTGCCAGCAGTGACAGGGTGAACACCGGGGAGCTGTTTTTT
j_call: TRBJ2-2
d_call: .
v_call: TRBV2
clone_size: .

cdr3_aa: CASSLEGQGRETQYF
cdr3_nt: TGTGCCAGCAGCTTAGAGGGACAGGGAAGGGAGACCCAGTACTTC
j_call: TRBJ2-5
d_call: TRBD1
v_call: TRBV7-2
clone_size: .

cdr3_aa: CASSEGTGKPAKALTGELFF
cdr3_nt: TGCGCCAGCAGTGAGGGGACAGGGAAACCGGCGAAGGCCCTCACCGGGGAGCTGTTTTTT
j_call: TRBJ2-2
d_call: TRBD1
v_call: TRBV10-1
clone_size: .

cdr3_aa: CASSQDLGRGWPDTQYF
cdr3_nt: TGTGCCAGCAGCCAAGATCTGGGCAGGGGGTGGCCAGATACGCAGTATTTT
j_call: TRBJ2-3
d_call: TRBD1
v_call: TRBV14
clone_size: .

cdr3_aa: CASSQDFAVHYYGYTF
cdr3_nt: TGTGCCAGCAGCCAAGATTTCGCAGTGCATTACTATGGCTACACCTTC
j_call: TRBJ1-2
d_call: .
v_call: TRBV14
clone_size: .

cdr3_aa: CASSLVLARRDEQFF
cdr3_nt: TGCGCCAGCAGCTTGGTCCTAGCCCGTCGGGATGAGCAGTTCTTC
j_call: TRBJ2-1
d_call: .
v_call: TRBV5-1
clone_size: .

cdr3_aa: CASSLGTSGSFYEQYF
cdr3_nt: TGTGCCAGCAGCTTAGGGACTAGCGGGAGTTTCTACGAGCAGTACTTC
j_call: TRBJ2-7
d_call: TRBD2
v_call: TRBV7-6
clone_size: .

cdr3_aa: CASSEAGDLSYEQYF
cdr3_nt: TGCGCCAGCAGCGAAGCAGGGGACCTATCCTACGAGCAGTACTTC
j_call: TRBJ2-7
d_call: .
v_call: TRBV4-3
clone_size: few

cdr3_aa: CSPWVIAGAQETQYF
cdr3_nt: TGCAGCCCTTGGGTAATAGCGGGGGCCCAAGAGACCCAGTACTTC
j_call: TRBJ2-5
d_call: TRBD2
v_call: TRBV29-1
clone_size: few

cdr3_aa: CASSVLGPDTQYF
cdr3_nt: TGTGCCAGCAGCGTACTAGGCCCTGATACGCAGTATTTT
j_call: TRBJ2-3
d_call: .
v_call: TRBV11-2
clone_size: .

cdr3_aa: CASSQGRDSSYEQYF
cdr3_nt: TGTGCCAGCAGCCAAGGGCGGGACAGCTCCTACGAGCAGTACTTC
j_call: TRBJ2-7
d_call: .
v_call: TRBV4-2
clone_size: .

cdr3_aa: CASSQGFTSVTGELFF
cdr3_nt: TGCGCCAGCAGCCAAGGGTTCACTAGCGTCACCGGGGAGCTGTTTTTT
j_call: TRBJ2-2
d_call: TRBD2
v_call: TRBV4-3
clone_size: once

cdr3_aa: CASSLRGGTGELFF
cdr3_nt: TGCGCCAGCAGCTTGAGGGGAGGCACCGGGGAGCTGTTTTTT
j_call: TRBJ2-2
d_call: .
v_call: TRBV5-1
clone_size: once

cdr3_aa: CASNPGGHEQYF
cdr3_nt: TGTGCCAGCAACCCCGGGGGTCACGAGCAGTACTTC
j_call: TRBJ2-7
d_call: .
v_call: TRBV25-1
clone_size: .

cdr3_aa: CASGGGEGWTEAFF
cdr3_nt: TGTGCCAGCGGGGGGGGAGAGGGGTGGACTGAAGCTTTCTTT
j_call: TRBJ1-1
d_call: .
v_call: TRBV2
clone_size: .

cdr3_aa: CAISAGGSSYEQYF
cdr3_nt: TGTGCCATCAGCGCCGGGGGGAGCTCCTACGAGCAGTACTTC
j_call: TRBJ2-7
d_call: TRBD2
v_call: TRBV10-3
clone_size: .

cdr3_aa: CSVSGTPSYEQYF
cdr3_nt: TGCAGCGTTTCCGGGACACCGTCCTACGAGCAGTACTTC
j_call: TRBJ2-7
d_call: .
v_call: TRBV29-1
clone_size: .

cdr3_aa: CATAGGLYEQYF
cdr3_nt: TGCGCCACCGCGGGGGGGCTGTACGAGCAGTACTTC
j_call: TRBJ2-7
d_call: TRBD2
v_call: TRBV10-2
clone_size: .

cdr3_aa: CASSQRETPYNEQFF
cdr3_nt: TGCGCCAGCAGCCAGCGGGAGACCCCCTACAATGAGCAGTTCTTC
j_call: TRBJ2-1
d_call: TRBD2
v_call: TRBV4-1
clone_size: .

cdr3_aa: CASSPWTGNNQPQHF
cdr3_nt: TGCGCCAGCAGCCCGTGGACAGGGAACAATCAGCCCCAGCATTTT
j_call: TRBJ1-5
d_call: TRBD1
v_call: TRBV5-1
clone_size: .

cdr3_aa: CASSLAGNTGELFF
cdr3_nt: TGTGCCAGCAGTTTGGCGGGGAACACCGGGGAGCTGTTTTTT
j_call: TRBJ2-2
d_call: .
v_call: TRBV28
clone_size: .

cdr3_aa: CASSLGSPYEQYF
cdr3_nt: TGTGCCAGCAGTCTCGGGTCTCCCTACGAGCAGTACTTC
j_call: TRBJ2-7
d_call: .
v_call: TRBV6-5
clone_size: once

cdr3_aa: CASSVLGGGFLPDTQYF
cdr3_nt: TGTGCCAGCAGCGTACTTGGCGGGGGTTTTCTCCCAGATACGCAGTATTTT
j_call: TRBJ2-3
d_call: TRBD2
v_call: TRBV9
clone_size: .

cdr3_aa: CASSQVLAGINEQFF
cdr3_nt: TGTGCCAGCAGCCAGGTACTAGCGGGAATCAATGAGCAGTTCTTC
j_call: TRBJ2-1
d_call: TRBD2
v_call: TRBV4-2
clone_size: .

cdr3_aa: CAISDSNTEAFF
cdr3_nt: TGTGCCATCAGTGACTCGAACACTGAAGCTTTCTTT
j_call: TRBJ1-1
d_call: .
v_call: TRBV10-3
clone_size: .

cdr3_aa: CASSMGLAEIQETQYF
cdr3_nt: TGCGCCAGCAGCATGGGACTAGCGGAAATCCAAGAGACCCAGTACTTC
j_call: TRBJ2-5
d_call: TRBD2
v_call: TRBV5-1
clone_size: .

cdr3_aa: CASRILASGSYEQYF
cdr3_nt: TGTGCCAGCAGAATCCTGGCTAGCGGGAGCTACGAGCAGTACTTC
j_call: TRBJ2-7
d_call: TRBD2
v_call: TRBV27
clone_size: .

cdr3_aa: CASSSVSGANVLTF
cdr3_nt: TGTGCCAGTAGTTCGGTCTCTGGGGCCAACGTCCTGACTTTC
j_call: TRBJ2-6
d_call: .
v_call: TRBV19
clone_size: .

cdr3_aa: CASFKGVDSYTF
cdr3_nt: TGTGCCAGCTTCAAGGGAGTAGACAGCTACACCTTC
j_call: TRBJ1-2
d_call: .
v_call: TRBV6-6
clone_size: .

cdr3_aa: CASSQRDRGYTGELFF
cdr3_nt: TGCGCCAGCAGCCAAAGGGACAGGGGGTACACCGGGGAGCTGTTTTTT
j_call: TRBJ2-2
d_call: TRBD1
v_call: TRBV4-3
clone_size: .

cdr3_aa: CASSPTSGHGAEQFF
cdr3_nt: TGTGCCAGCAGCCCGACTAGCGGCCATGGGGCTGAGCAGTTCTTC
j_call: TRBJ2-1
d_call: TRBD2
v_call: TRBV7-2
clone_size: .

cdr3_aa: CASSRDVPGQSTDTQYF
cdr3_nt: TGTGCCAGCTCGAGGGACGTTCCGGGACAAAGCACAGATACGCAGTATTTT
j_call: TRBJ2-3
d_call: .
v_call: TRBV18
clone_size: .

cdr3_aa: CASSEIREDTQYF
cdr3_nt: TGCGCCAGCAGTGAAATTCGGGAGGATACGCAGTATTTT
j_call: TRBJ2-3
d_call: .
v_call: TRBV10-1
clone_size: once

cdr3_aa: CASSRGGVGAYNSPLHF
cdr3_nt: TGTGCCAGCAGCCGGGGGGGAGTGGGGGCGTATAATTCACCCCTCCACTTT
j_call: TRBJ1-6
d_call: .
v_call: TRBV11-2
clone_size: .

cdr3_aa: CASSLAGFRNYGYTF
cdr3_nt: TGTGCCAGCAGCTTAGCAGGGTTTCGAAACTATGGCTACACCTTC
j_call: TRBJ1-2
d_call: .
v_call: TRBV11-2
clone_size: .

cdr3_aa: CASSPGGNQETQYF
cdr3_nt: TGTGCCAGCAGCCCGGGAGGGAACCAAGAGACCCAGTACTTC
j_call: TRBJ2-5
d_call: TRBD2
v_call: TRBV9
clone_size: .

cdr3_aa: CASSISAGGTGELFF
cdr3_nt: TGTGCCAGTAGTATATCGGCAGGGGGCACCGGGGAGCTGTTTTTT
j_call: TRBJ2-2
d_call: TRBD1
v_call: TRBV19
clone_size: .

cdr3_aa: CASSQESSGSYEQYF
cdr3_nt: TGTGCCAGCAGCCAAGAGTCTAGCGGGAGCTACGAGCAGTACTTC
j_call: TRBJ2-7
d_call: TRBD2
v_call: TRBV4-2
clone_size: few

cdr3_aa: CASSPHSFTDNEQFF
cdr3_nt: TGTGCTAGCAGCCCCCACTCGTTTACGGACAATGAGCAGTTCTTC
j_call: TRBJ2-1
d_call: .
v_call: TRBV7-7
clone_size: once

cdr3_aa: CASSQVSTGGRITGELFF
cdr3_nt: TGTGCCAGCAGTCAAGTTTCGACAGGGGGAAGGATCACCGGGGAGCTGTTTTTT
j_call: TRBJ2-2
d_call: TRBD1
v_call: TRBV4-2
clone_size: .

cdr3_aa: CASTIAVGGRGTQYF
cdr3_nt: TGTGCCAGCACAATCGCGGTTGGCGGCCGGGGGACCCAGTACTTC
j_call: TRBJ2-5
d_call: .
v_call: TRBV28
clone_size: few

cdr3_aa: CASSDAPRTGEEQYF
cdr3_nt: TGTGCCAGTAGCGACGCACCCCGGACAGGGGAAGAGCAGTACTTC
j_call: TRBJ2-7
d_call: TRBD1
v_call: TRBV19
clone_size: .

cdr3_aa: CASSTSGGLLETQYF
cdr3_nt: TGTGCCAGCTCGACTAGCGGGGGGCTCTTGGAGACCCAGTACTTC
j_call: TRBJ2-5
d_call: TRBD2
v_call: TRBV28
clone_size: once

cdr3_aa: CASSLRENLNNEQFF
cdr3_nt: TGTGCCAGCAGCCTCCGAGAGAATCTGAACAATGAGCAGTTCTTC
j_call: TRBJ2-1
d_call: .
v_call: TRBV11-2
clone_size: .

cdr3_aa: CATTRTGEGYGYTF
cdr3_nt: TGTGCCACCACCAGGACAGGGGAAGGCTATGGCTACACCTTC
j_call: TRBJ1-2
d_call: TRBD1
v_call: TRBV15
clone_size: .

cdr3_aa: CASRPGTNYEQYF
cdr3_nt: TGTGCCAGCAGGCCGGGGACAAACTACGAGCAGTACTTC
j_call: TRBJ2-7
d_call: .
v_call: TRBV7-9
clone_size: .

cdr3_aa: CASSLGDRGYEQYF
cdr3_nt: TGTGCCAGCAGCTTAGGGGACAGGGGGTACGAGCAGTACTTC
j_call: TRBJ2-7
d_call: TRBD1
v_call: TRBV7-6
clone_size: .

cdr3_aa: CASSIRTGGMNTEAFF
cdr3_nt: TGTGCCAGTAGTATCAGGACAGGGGGAATGAACACTGAAGCTTTCTTT
j_call: TRBJ1-1
d_call: TRBD1
v_call: TRBV19
clone_size: .

cdr3_aa: CASSAGGTNPLYEQYF
cdr3_nt: TGTGCCAGCAGCGCAGGGGGGACCAACCCACTCTACGAGCAGTACTTC
j_call: TRBJ2-7
d_call: .
v_call: TRBV9
clone_size: .